The 26 T cell receptor beta chains below come from one sample, sequenced in a study of cytomegalovirus exposure and HLA in healthy donors. PCR involved 60 Vbeta and 13 Jbeta primers. TCRdb's copy holds only in-frame clones and misses some; the assay was immunoSEQ multiplex PCR. The table for this sample gives fewer than 150,000 clones. Sequenced sample: PBMCs. Receptor source: a woman aged 60-70 years in good health and CMV-seronegative.

The chain uses TRBV9 and TRBJ1-4; 9 positions agree with TRBD1. The CDR3 loop spans 15 amino acids. The germline gives CDR1 SGDLS, CDR2 YYNGEE. The V segment lost 3 bases and the J segment 5 bases; nucleotides outside the gene matches: 5. The CDR3 DNA follows: TGTGCCAGCAGCGCCCGACAGGGGGTGAATGAAAAACTGTTTTTT. It codes for CASSARQGVNEKLFF.

The chain couples TRBV7-8 to TRBJ2-3; D unresolved. This CDR3 contains 11 residues. V was cut by 8 bases and J by 5 bases, with 8 bases left in between. CDR1 and CDR2 (germline): SGHVS, FQNEAQ. CDR3 coding DNA: TGTGCCAGCGCGATCGGAGATACGCAGTATTTT. It translates to CASAIGDTQYF.

The chain couples TRBV7-9 to TRBJ2-5; 10 bases align to TRBD2. V dropped 3 bases and J dropped 2; count of bases not matched to a gene: 0. Germline V gene data show CDR1 as SEHNR and CDR2 as FQNEAQ (reference sequence). This CDR3 region has 14 residues. The CDR3 DNA sequence: TGTGCCAGCAGCTTGACTAGCGGGCAAGAGACCCAGTACTTC. Translated: CASSLTSGQETQYF.

CDR3 in amino acids: CAWRASGYYNEQFF. The CDR3 region has the DNA TGTGCCTGGAGGGCTAGCGGTTACTACAATGAGCAGTTCTTC. The chain has TRBV30 and TRBJ2-1, with 7 bases matching TRBD2. J lost 3 bases, V lost 3 bases, and 5 bases had no gene match. The CDR3 has 14 residues. CDR1 GTSNPN and CDR2 SVGIG come from the germline V gene (reference sequence).

The V call is TRBV10-3, the J call TRBJ1-1; the match to TRBD1 covers 9 bases. The germline V gene encodes CDR1 ENHRY and CDR2 SYGVKD. V shed 11 bases and J 1 base; nucleotides not matched to a gene: 8. The CDR3 spans 14 residues. CDR3 region: CASTGTGSNTEAFF. The CDR3 DNA follows: TGTGCCTCCACCGGGACAGGGTCGAACACTGAAGCTTTCTTT.

CDR3 protein: CATSTGGAYTVQYF. CDR3 coding DNA: TGTGCCACCAGCACAGGGGGCGCTTATACCGTGCAGTACTTC. J is TRBJ2-7 and V is TRBV15; 8 nucleotides match TRBD1. Germline CDR1 is LNHNV and CDR2 is YYDKDF (reference sequence). CDR3 size: 14 residues. J was trimmed by 9 bases and V by 4 bases; bases with no gene match: 11. The whole variable domain, filled in from reference TRBV15 and TRBJ2-7, reads DAMVIQNPRYQVTQFGKPVTLSCSQTLNHNVMYWYQQKSSQAPKLLFHYYDKDFNNEADTPDNFQSRRPNTSFCFLDIRSPGLGDTAMYLCATSTGGAYTVQYFGPGTRLTVT.

The chain joins TRBV2 to TRBJ1-3; 7 bases match TRBD1. The CDR3 spans 16 residues. Per the germline V gene, CDR1 is SNHLY and CDR2 is FYNNEI. Unmatched junction bases numbered 7, after V lost 5 bases and J lost 0 bases. This CDR3 reads CASSRPTGTSGNTIYF. The CDR3 DNA reads TGTGCCAGCAGTCGCCCGACAGGGACCTCTGGAAACACCATATATTTT. Looking up the rest from reference TRBV2 and TRBJ1-3 gives the full variable domain: EPEVTQTPSHQVTQMGQEVILRCVPISNHLYFYWYRQILGQKVEFLVSFYNNEISEKSEIFDDQFSVERPDGSNFTLKIRSTKLEDSAMYFCASSRPTGTSGNTIYFGEGSWLTVV.

The chain joins TRBV9 to TRBJ2-2, with a weak D call TRBD2 (5 bases). Trimming removed 0 bases from V and 6 bases from J, with 12 bases in between. The CDR3 runs to 15 residues. Germline V lookup: CDR1 SGDLS, CDR2 YYNGEE. CDR3 DNA: TGTGCCAGCAGCGTAGGCGGGTCAGCGGCCGGGGAGCTGTTTTTT. It is translated as CASSVGGSAAGELFF.

V gene TRBV11-3 combines with J gene TRBJ2-7, with D possibly TRBD2 on 5 matching bases. CDR1 and CDR2 from the germline V gene are SGHNT and YENEEA. V lost 0 bases to trimming and J lost 7 bases, with 7 bases between them. The CDR3 is 12 residues long. The CDR3 loop reads CASSLEAGEQYF. For the CDR3, the DNA is TGTGCCAGCAGCTTAGAGGCGGGTGAGCAGTACTTC.

The rearrangement joins TRBV6-6 to TRBJ2-3; possible D gene TRBD2, 5 bases. Trimming took 7 bases from V and 1 from J, leaving 15 bases between them. CDR3 length: 15 residues. CDR1 and CDR2 from the germline V gene are MNHNY and SVGAGI (reference sequence). The CDR3 sequence is CASTVAGMGTDTQYF. DNA for the CDR3: TGTGCCAGCACAGTCGCGGGTATGGGCACAGATACGCAGTATTTT.

The chain uses TRBV28 and TRBJ2-7; tentatively, D is TRBD2 (5 bases). The germline V and J ends were trimmed by 3 bases and 7 bases, with 10 bases remaining between them. Germline lookup yields CDR1 MDHEN and CDR2 SYDVKM. The CDR3 is 12 residues long. CDR3 loop: CASSFRTGEQYF. Here the CDR3 DNA reads TGTGCCAGCAGTTTTCGGACTGGGGAGCAGTACTTC.

V gene TRBV29-1 combines with J gene TRBJ1-1; TRBD1 might be the D (5 bases). The germline V and J ends were trimmed by 7 bases and 5 bases, with 14 bases remaining between them. CDR3 length equals 12 residues. Germline values: CDR1 SQVTM, CDR2 ANQGSEA. In DNA form, the CDR3 reads TGCAGCGGTCGACCCACAGGAACTGAAGCTTTCTTT. Translation gives CSGRPTGTEAFF.

V and J are TRBV4-1 and TRBJ2-7; the match to TRBD1 covers 8 bases. Germline assignment: CDR1 MGHRA and CDR2 YSYEKL. This CDR3 spans 15 amino acids. V trimming: 6 bases; J trimming: 6 bases; junction bases outside the gene matches: 13. CDR3 amino acids: CASRGFQGASFEQYF. CDR3 coding DNA: TGCGCCAGCAGGGGGTTCCAGGGGGCATCTTTCGAGCAGTACTTC.

The V call is TRBV2, the J call TRBJ2-3; 8 nucleotides line up with TRBD2. Germline CDR1 and CDR2: SNHLY and FYNNEI. V lost 6 bases, J lost 2 bases, and 7 bases stayed unmatched. The CDR3 spans 15 residues. The CDR3 loop reads CASRIAGKNTDTQYF. The CDR3 DNA sequence: TGTGCCAGCAGGATAGCGGGGAAGAACACAGATACGCAGTATTTT.

V usage is TRBV29-1 and J usage is TRBJ1-1, with a possible D match to TRBD1 (6 bases). Germline V gene data show CDR1 as SQVTM and CDR2 as ANQGSEA. The CDR3 has 15 residues. With 1 base removed from V and 3 bases from J, the gap between germline ends came to 15 bases. CDR3 loop: CSVEGVGGLDTEAFF. CDR3 sequence (DNA): TGCAGCGTTGAAGGGGTTGGGGGCCTGGACACTGAAGCTTTCTTT.

The rearrangement uses TRBV7-9 and TRBJ2-1, with D perhaps TRBD2 (5 bases). The CDR3 is 14 residues long. V was cut by 0 bases and J by 7 bases, with 10 bases left in between. CDR1 is SEHNR and CDR2 is FQNEAQ in the germline V gene (reference sequence). As DNA, the CDR3 is TGTGCCAGCAGCTTAGCGGGAGCCACTAATGAGCAGTTCTTC. Protein: CASSLAGATNEQFF.

The chain couples TRBV7-9 to TRBJ1-6; tentative D call: TRBD1 (5 bases). Trimming removed 4 bases at V and 7 bases at J, with 11 bases between. There are 14 residues in the CDR3. The germline V gene has CDR1 SEHNR and CDR2 FQNEAQ (reference sequence). CDR3 in amino acids: CASSSDRGNSPLHF. The CDR3 DNA is TGTGCCAGCAGCTCAGACAGAGGAAATTCACCCCTCCACTTT.

V and J are TRBV7-9 and TRBJ2-7; 7 bases are shared with TRBD1. Germline V gives CDR1 SEHNR, CDR2 FQNEAQ (reference sequence). The junction had 11 bases not matched to a gene; V was cut back by 8 bases and J by 4 bases. CDR3 length: 14 amino acids. The CDR3 DNA reads TGTGCCAGCTCGGTGAGAGGGGGCTTGTACGAGCAGTACTTC. It is translated as CASSVRGGLYEQYF.

This chain uses TRBV7-2 with TRBJ1-5, with D possibly being TRBD1 (5 bases). The ends were cut back, 2 bases at V and 1 base at J, with 9 bases in the middle. This CDR3 has 15 residues. CDR1 SGHTA and CDR2 FQGNSA come from the germline V gene. CDR3 sequence reads: CASSLKGKSNQPQHF. The CDR3 bases are TGTGCCAGCAGCTTAAAGGGGAAAAGCAATCAGCCCCAGCATTTT.

V and J are TRBV19 and TRBJ2-7; 7 bases line up with TRBD1. CDR3 size: 14 residues. Trimming took 4 bases from V and 4 from J; bases not matched to a gene: 7. Looked up from germline, CDR1 is LNHDA and CDR2 is SQIVND (reference sequence). The DNA of the CDR3 is TGTGCCAGTAGTAACCGGGACAGACCATACGAGCAGTACTTC. Translating gives CASSNRDRPYEQYF.

The chain combines TRBV2 with TRBJ2-1, with 11 bases matching TRBD2. Germline V gene sequence: CDR1 SNHLY, CDR2 FYNNEI. This CDR3 contains 15 residues. Trimming removed 5 bases from V and 4 bases from J; junction bases left unmatched: 4. CDR3 sequence (DNA): TGTGCCAGCAGTCGAACTAGCGGGGGATACAATGAGCAGTTCTTC. Translating it yields CASSRTSGGYNEQFF.

This chain links TRBV27 with TRBJ2-5; D gene unclear. The germline V gene has CDR1 MNHEY and CDR2 SMNVEV (reference sequence). With 6 bases removed from V and 2 bases from J, the gap between germline ends came to 10 bases. The CDR3 has 13 residues. CDR3 nucleotides: TGTGCCAGCAGCGCTGTACTACAAGAGACCCAGTACTTC. Amino acid sequence: CASSAVLQETQYF.

The gene calls are TRBV2 and TRBJ2-5; no definite D call. V was shortened by 7 bases and J by 0 bases, with 12 bases between the two germline ends. Germline V CDR1 and CDR2: SNHLY, FYNNEI. The CDR3 covers 14 residues. The CDR3 DNA follows: TGTGCCAGCATTGGCATCATATACCAAGAGACCCAGTACTTC. It yields the protein CASIGIIYQETQYF. Looking up the rest from reference TRBV2 and TRBJ2-5 gives the full variable domain: EPEVTQTPSHQVTQMGQEVILRCVPISNHLYFYWYRQILGQKVEFLVSFYNNEISEKSEIFDDQFSVERPDGSNFTLKIRSTKLEDSAMYFCASIGIIYQETQYFGPGTRLLVL.

The chain has TRBV25-1 and TRBJ2-5, with D tentatively TRBD2 (5 bases). Trimming pared 5 bases from V and 3 bases from J, leaving 7 bases between. This CDR3 spans 12 amino acids. Per germline, CDR1 MGHDK and CDR2 SYGVNS. The DNA for the CDR3 is TGTGCCAGCAGTCCCGGGGAAGAGACCCAGTACTTC. Translation: CASSPGEETQYF.

The chain is built from TRBV30 and TRBJ1-3, with unresolved D. V was shortened by 2 bases and J by 2 bases, with 16 bases between the two germline ends. CDR1 GTSNPN and CDR2 SVGIG come from the germline V gene (reference sequence). The CDR3 has 16 residues. The CDR3 spells CAWSFSGIGTGNTIYF. CDR3 nucleotides: TGTGCCTGGAGTTTCTCGGGGATCGGGACTGGAAACACCATATATTTT.

The chain carries TRBV2 and TRBJ1-5, with TRBD1 matching 9 bases. J was trimmed by 2 bases and V by 5 bases; bases with no gene match: 4. The CDR3 covers 15 residues. The germline CDR1 and CDR2 sequences are SNHLY and FYNNEI. DNA of the CDR3: TGTGCCAGCAGTCGGGGACAGGGTGGCAATCAGCCCCAGCATTTT. It specifies CASSRGQGGNQPQHF.